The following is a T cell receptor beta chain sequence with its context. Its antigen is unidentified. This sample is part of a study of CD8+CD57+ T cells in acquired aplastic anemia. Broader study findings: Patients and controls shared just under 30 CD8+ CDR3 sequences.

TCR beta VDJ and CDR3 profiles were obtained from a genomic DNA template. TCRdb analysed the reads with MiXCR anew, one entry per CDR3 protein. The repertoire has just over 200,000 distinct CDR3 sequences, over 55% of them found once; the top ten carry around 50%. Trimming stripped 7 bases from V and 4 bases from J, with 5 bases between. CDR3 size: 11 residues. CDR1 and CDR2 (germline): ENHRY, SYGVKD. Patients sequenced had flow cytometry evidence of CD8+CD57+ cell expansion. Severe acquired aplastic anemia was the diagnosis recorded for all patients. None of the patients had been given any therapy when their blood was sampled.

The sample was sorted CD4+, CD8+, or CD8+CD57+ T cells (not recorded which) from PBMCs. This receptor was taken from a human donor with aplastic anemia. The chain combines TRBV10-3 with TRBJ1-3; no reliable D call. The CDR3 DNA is TGTGCCATCATGTGGGGAAACACCATATATTTT. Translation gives CAIMWGNTIYF.